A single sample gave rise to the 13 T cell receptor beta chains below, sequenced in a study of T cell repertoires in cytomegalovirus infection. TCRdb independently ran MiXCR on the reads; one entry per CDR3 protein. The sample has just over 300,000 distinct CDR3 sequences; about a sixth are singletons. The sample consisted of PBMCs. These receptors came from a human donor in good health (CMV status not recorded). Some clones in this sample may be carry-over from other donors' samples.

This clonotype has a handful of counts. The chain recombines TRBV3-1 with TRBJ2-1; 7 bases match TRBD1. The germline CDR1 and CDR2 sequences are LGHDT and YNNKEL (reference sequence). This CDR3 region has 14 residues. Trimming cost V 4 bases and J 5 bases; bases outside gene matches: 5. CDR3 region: CASSRFRGNNEQFF. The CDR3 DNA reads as TGTGCCAGCAGCCGATTCAGGGGGAACAATGAGCAGTTCTTC.

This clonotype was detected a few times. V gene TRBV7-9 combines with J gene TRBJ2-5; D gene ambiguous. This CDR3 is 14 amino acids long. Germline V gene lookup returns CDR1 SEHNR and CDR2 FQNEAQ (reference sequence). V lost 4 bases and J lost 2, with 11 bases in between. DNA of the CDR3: TGTGCCAGCAGCTCCGGAATAGCACAAGAGACCCAGTACTTC. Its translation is CASSSGIAQETQYF. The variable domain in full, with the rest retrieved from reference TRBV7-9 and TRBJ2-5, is DTGVSQNPRHKITKRGQNVTFRCDPISEHNRLYWYRQTLGQGPEFLTYFQNEAQLEKSRLLSDRFSAERPKGSFSTLEIQRTEQGDSAMYLCASSSGIAQETQYFGPGTRLLVL.

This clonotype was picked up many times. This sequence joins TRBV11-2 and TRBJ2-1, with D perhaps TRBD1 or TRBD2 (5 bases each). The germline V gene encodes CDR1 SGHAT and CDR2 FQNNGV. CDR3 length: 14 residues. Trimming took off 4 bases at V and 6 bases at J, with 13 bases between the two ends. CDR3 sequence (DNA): TGTGCCAGCAGCTCCGGGACCCAAATCAATGAGCAGTTCTTC. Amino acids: CASSSGTQINEQFF.

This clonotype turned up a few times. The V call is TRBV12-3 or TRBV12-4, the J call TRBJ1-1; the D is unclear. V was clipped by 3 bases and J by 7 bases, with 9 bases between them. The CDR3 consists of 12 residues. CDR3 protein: CASSFFDLEAFF. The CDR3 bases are TGTGCCAGCAGTTTCTTCGACCTTGAAGCTTTCTTT.

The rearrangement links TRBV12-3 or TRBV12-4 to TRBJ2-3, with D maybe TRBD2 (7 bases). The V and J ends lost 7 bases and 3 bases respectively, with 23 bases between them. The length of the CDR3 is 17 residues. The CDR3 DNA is TGTGCCAGCAACACTATAGGGGGGGGGGGCTCTACAGATACGCAGTATTTT. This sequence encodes CASNTIGGGGSTDTQYF.

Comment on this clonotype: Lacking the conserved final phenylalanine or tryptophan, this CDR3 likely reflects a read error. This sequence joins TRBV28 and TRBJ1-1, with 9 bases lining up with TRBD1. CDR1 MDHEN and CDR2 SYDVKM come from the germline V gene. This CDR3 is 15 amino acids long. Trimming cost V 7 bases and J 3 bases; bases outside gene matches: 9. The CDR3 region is CASIWGQGFDTEAFL. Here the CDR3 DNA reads TGTGCCAGCATTTGGGGACAGGGTTTTGACACTGAAGCTTTCCTT.

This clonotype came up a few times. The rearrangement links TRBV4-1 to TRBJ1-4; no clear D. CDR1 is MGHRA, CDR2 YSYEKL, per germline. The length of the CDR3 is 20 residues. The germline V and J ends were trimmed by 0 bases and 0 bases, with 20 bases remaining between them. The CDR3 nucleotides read TGCGCCAGCAGCCAAGATCTCACTGGGAGTGGGCGGACAACTAATGAAAAACTGTTTTTT. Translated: CASSQDLTGSGRTTNEKLFF.

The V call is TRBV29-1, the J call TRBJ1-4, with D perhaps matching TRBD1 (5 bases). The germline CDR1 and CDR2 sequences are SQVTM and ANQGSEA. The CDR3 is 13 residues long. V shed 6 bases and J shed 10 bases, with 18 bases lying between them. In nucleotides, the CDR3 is TGCAGCGTCCAGGGCGTTGAGCGAGGAAAACTGTTTTTT. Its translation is CSVQGVERGKLFF. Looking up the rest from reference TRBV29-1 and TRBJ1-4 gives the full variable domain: SAVISQKPSRDICQRGTSLTIQCQVDSQVTMMFWYRQQPGQSLTLIATANQGSEATYESGFVIDKFPISRPNLTFSTLTVSNMSPEDSSIYLCSVQGVERGKLFFGSGTQLSVL.

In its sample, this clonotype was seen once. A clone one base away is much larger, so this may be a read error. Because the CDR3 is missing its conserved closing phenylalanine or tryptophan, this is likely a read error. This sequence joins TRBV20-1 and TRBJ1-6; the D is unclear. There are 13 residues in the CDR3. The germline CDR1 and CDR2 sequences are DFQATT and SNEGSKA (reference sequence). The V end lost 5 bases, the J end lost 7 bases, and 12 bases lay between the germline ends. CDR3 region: CSAGGFLNSPLHL. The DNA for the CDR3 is TGCAGTGCTGGAGGATTTTTGAATTCACCCCTCCACTTA.

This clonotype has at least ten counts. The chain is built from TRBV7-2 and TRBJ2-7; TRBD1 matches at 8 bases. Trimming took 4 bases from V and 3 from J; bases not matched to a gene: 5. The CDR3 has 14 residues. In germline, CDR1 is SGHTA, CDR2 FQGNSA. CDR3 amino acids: CASSSYGTGYEQYF. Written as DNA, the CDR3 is TGTGCCAGCAGCTCGTACGGGACAGGCTACGAGCAGTACTTC. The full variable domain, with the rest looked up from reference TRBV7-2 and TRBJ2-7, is GAGVSQSPSNKVTEKGKDVELRCDPISGHTALYWYRQSLGQGLEFLIYFQGNSAPDKSGLPSDRFSAERTGGSVSTLTIQRTQQEDSAVYLCASSSYGTGYEQYFGPGTRLTVT.

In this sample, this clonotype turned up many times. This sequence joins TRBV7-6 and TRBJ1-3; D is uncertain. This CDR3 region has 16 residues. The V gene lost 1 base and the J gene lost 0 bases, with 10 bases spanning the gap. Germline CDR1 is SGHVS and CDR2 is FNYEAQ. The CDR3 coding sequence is TGTGCCAGCAGCTTAGAGACACGCCACTCTGGAAACACCATATATTTT. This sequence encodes CASSLETRHSGNTIYF.

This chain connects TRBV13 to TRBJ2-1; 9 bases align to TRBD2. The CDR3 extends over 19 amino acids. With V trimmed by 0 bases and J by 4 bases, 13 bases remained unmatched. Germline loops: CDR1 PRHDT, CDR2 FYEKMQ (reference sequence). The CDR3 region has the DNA TGTGCCAGCAGCTTAGGCCGGCGGGGGGGCCTATCGCTATACAATGAGCAGTTCTTC. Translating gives CASSLGRRGGLSLYNEQFF.

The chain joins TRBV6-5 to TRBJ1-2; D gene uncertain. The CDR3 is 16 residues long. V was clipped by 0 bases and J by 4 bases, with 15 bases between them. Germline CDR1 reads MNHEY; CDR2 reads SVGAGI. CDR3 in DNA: TGTGCCAGCAGTTACTCGAGCGGGAGTATTGGCTATGGCTACACCTTC. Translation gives CASSYSSGSIGYGYTF.